The clone carrying this T cell receptor beta chain was detected only a few times. Antigen unknown. The authors reverse transcribed all of the isolated RNA, so sequencing captured expressed TCRB transcripts. Method: immunoSEQ multiplex PCR; TCRdb's copy keeps in-frame clones and lacks some. The repertoire consists of a few hundred thousand clones, with about 15% occurring once and the leading ten covering approximately 0.021%. Via the markers CD45RO/CCR7/CD25/CD127/CD95/CD27, stem cell-like memory, regulatory, central memory and naive CD4+ cells were sorted. The sample originates from a study of beta chain features in type 1 diabetes. Per the germline V gene, CDR1 is KGHSH and CDR2 is LQKENI. The CDR3 loop spans 15 amino acids. V shed 3 bases and J 1 base; nucleotides not matched to a gene: 1. Findings and limits, study-wide: Individuals with type 1 diabetes displayed fewer insertions and more deletions at VDJ junctions. In every one of the four CD4+ subsets, TCRB CDR3s were moderately but significantly shorter in Type 1 diabetes patients.

This clonotype was sampled from a young man with type 1 diabetes. Specimen: naive CD4+ T cells from blood. V and J are TRBV18 and TRBJ1-1; 11 nucleotides line up with TRBD1. The CDR3 DNA reads as TGTGCCAGCTCACCCGGACAGGGGGCGAACACTGAAGCTTTCTTT. Translated, it gives CASSPGQGANTEAFF.